This TCR beta chain stems from a study of OX40 agonist ivuxolimab in advanced cancers. In the study overall: A male proportion of around 86% was recorded, with mean age roughly 62 years and range roughly 20 to 85. Of the participants, approximately 36% had some prior anti-PD-1, anti-PD-L1 or anti-CTLA-4 therapy, which was allowed.

From germline, CDR1 is MDHEN and CDR2 SYDVKM. The CDR3 totals 15 residues. Sequencing used immunoSEQ multiplex PCR; TCRdb keeps in-frame clones, though not all of them. The table shows 65,000 to 85,000 clones, with over 70% occurring only once. As concerns this clone: Its cognate antigen is unknown.

Study-level results: Antigen specificity remained undetermined for the expanded peripheral T cells. Expanded clones belonging to CD8+ T cells outnumbered, on average, those of CD4+.

The TCR sequence derives from an adult with an advanced solid tumor such as melanoma, head and neck, liver or kidney cancer. The rearrangement uses TRBV28 and TRBJ2-5, with 9 bases aligning to TRBD1. The J call is doubtful: the DNA matches TRBJ2-7 better. Sequencing was performed on CD4+ or CD8+ T cells sorted from blood, taken in a trial of the OX40 agonist ivuxolimab. The CDR3 DNA sequence: TGTGCCAGCAGTGACCCGGGACAGGGTATCTACGAGCAGTACTTC. Residues: CASSDPGQGIYEQYF.